This T cell receptor (beta chain) was captured by sequencing in a study of shared clonotypes between healthy human individuals. Study-wide background: Donors, aged 18 to 49, were two women and three men. Per donor, CD8 memory used one plate, CD8 naive used two, CD4 memory used three and CD4 naive used three.

Naive CD8 cells lacked CD45RO and underwent positive selection for CCR7, leaving out terminally differentiated effector memory CD45RA+ cells. Germline V CDR1 and CDR2: MDHEN, SYDVKM. The CDR3 spans 16 residues. Trimming stripped 7 bases from V and 0 bases from J, with 16 bases between. Sequencing used immunoSEQ multiplex PCR; TCRdb keeps in-frame clones, though not all of them. The table has some 740,000 clones, around 92% seen once. On this clone: What it recognizes is unknown.

Study-wide results and caveats: The study generally estimated greater richness for naive than memory subsets. Donors were few, which limited the genetic and exposure-history diversity represented.

This chain joins TRBV28 and TRBJ1-5; D is unclear. The receptor's source is a man younger than 45 in good health. The sequencing sample was made of naive CD8+ T cells sorted from blood. CDR3 in amino acids: CASTYGPGGSNQPQHF. In DNA form, the CDR3 reads TGTGCCAGCACCTATGGTCCCGGAGGTAGCAATCAGCCCCAGCATTTT.